Following are 7 T cell receptor beta chains from one sample sequenced in a study of T cell changes during pregnancy in multiple sclerosis. Repertoires were generated with immunoSEQ multiplex PCR, while TCRdb's copy carries only in-frame clones and drops some. The sample has 75,000 to 100,000 clones; roughly 92% are singletons. The sample in question was peripheral blood, obtained after pregnancy. These receptors all stem from a female donor with multiple sclerosis, enrolled in a pregnancy study.

The gene calls are TRBV7-6 and TRBJ2-7; D possibly corresponds to TRBD1 (8 bases). The CDR3 is 18 amino acids. The V gene lost 2 bases and the J gene lost 3 bases, with 23 bases spanning the gap. Germline-derived CDR1 and CDR2 are SGHVS and FNYEAQ. CDR3: CASSLTPGGSAGDYEQYF. The DNA for the CDR3 is TGTGCCAGCAGCTTAACTCCAGGGGGCAGTGCGGGGGACTACGAGCAGTACTTC.

The rearrangement uses TRBV19 and TRBJ1-1, with D possibly matching TRBD1 (6 bases). The germline CDR1 and CDR2 sequences are LNHDA and SQIVND (reference sequence). This CDR3 contains 16 residues. Trimming stripped 8 bases from V and 0 bases from J, with 19 bases between. CDR3 DNA sequence: TGTGCCAGTCACTTGTCGACAGGCGTCTTGAACACTGAAGCTTTCTTT. Protein product: CASHLSTGVLNTEAFF.

This sequence joins TRBV11-2 and TRBJ2-2; D is uncertain. Looked up from germline, CDR1 is SGHAT and CDR2 is FQNNGV. This CDR3 region has 14 residues. The V end was cut by 2 bases, the J end by 0 bases, with 4 bases between. CDR3 sequence: CASSLSTNTGELFF. The CDR3 DNA reads as TGTGCCAGCAGCTTATCTACGAACACCGGGGAGCTGTTTTTT.

The chain carries TRBV7-9 and TRBJ1-1; no definite D call. Germline lookup yields CDR1 SEHNR and CDR2 FQNEAQ (reference sequence). This CDR3 is 13 amino acids long. V lost 3 bases and J lost 3, with 8 bases in between. This CDR3 reads CASSFPGDTEAFF. DNA for the CDR3: TGTGCCAGCAGCTTCCCGGGAGACACTGAAGCTTTCTTT.

The chain couples TRBV10-1 to TRBJ1-2, with D maybe TRBD1 (5 bases). CDR1 is WNHNN and CDR2 is SYGVQD in the germline V gene (reference sequence). This CDR3 is 15 amino acids long. V lost 2 bases, J lost 1 base, and 11 bases lay in between. The CDR3 coding sequence is TGCGCCAGCAGTGAGGGGGGGAAATATAACTATGGCTACACCTTC. Translation gives CASSEGGKYNYGYTF.

The genes are TRBV6-1 and TRBJ1-2; 9 nucleotides line up with TRBD1. CDR3 length: 15 residues. The germline gives CDR1 MNHNS, CDR2 SASEGT. J lost 4 bases, V lost 1 base, and 4 bases had no gene match. The CDR3 loop is CASSEGTGAGYGYTF. CDR3 sequence (DNA): TGTGCCAGCAGTGAAGGGACAGGGGCTGGCTATGGCTACACCTTC.

The chain employs TRBV12-5 and TRBJ2-7; 10 nucleotides align to TRBD2. V shed 6 bases, J shed 1 base, and the junction held 6 bases outside the gene matches. This CDR3 is built from 15 residues. CDR1 LGHNT and CDR2 FRNRAP come from the germline V gene. As DNA, the CDR3 is TGTGCTAGTGGCCCGCCTAGCGGGAGTTCCTACGAGCAGTACTTC. Its translation: CASGPPSGSSYEQYF.